These 5 T cell receptor beta chains came from one sample sequenced in a study of T cell changes during pregnancy in multiple sclerosis. Sequencing used immunoSEQ multiplex PCR; TCRdb keeps in-frame clones, though not all of them. Among over 25,000 clones listed, about 88% were seen once. The sequences come from CD8+ T cells from peripheral blood mononuclear cells, collected in the second trimester of pregnancy. The receptors here all came from a female donor with multiple sclerosis, enrolled in a pregnancy study.

The rearrangement uses TRBV5-1 and TRBJ2-7; tentative D call: TRBD1 (6 bases). Deletions cut 3 bases from V and 1 base from J, with 20 bases between. CDR1 is SGHRS, CDR2 YFSETQ, per germline. The CDR3 has 17 residues. CDR3 in DNA: TGCGCCAGCAGCTCGGGGCCCGCAAGGGGGAAATCCTACGAGCAGTACTTC. Its translation: CASSSGPARGKSYEQYF.

The chain couples TRBV27 to TRBJ1-2, with 7 bases lining up with TRBD1. The CDR3 length is 15 residues. V was clipped by 6 bases and J by 2 bases; unmatched bases: 9. Per germline, CDR1 MNHEY and CDR2 SMNVEV (reference sequence). CDR3 DNA: TGTGCCAGCAGCAACCGGGACAGCCGGAACTATGGCTACACCTTC. Translating gives CASSNRDSRNYGYTF.

The V gene is TRBV19, the J gene TRBJ1-1; TRBD1 might be the D (6 bases). Deletions cut 4 bases from V and 1 base from J, with 10 bases between. This CDR3 contains 14 residues. The V gene's germline CDR1 is LNHDA and CDR2 SQIVND (reference sequence). Here the CDR3 reads CASSRTVGNTEAFF. The CDR3 DNA reads as TGTGCCAGTAGTAGGACAGTCGGGAACACTGAAGCTTTCTTT.

This clone was observed a few times. The CDR3 is CASSPGGHQPQHF. The DNA for the CDR3 is TGTGCCAGCAGCCCCGGAGGACATCAGCCCCAGCATTTT. The chain combines TRBV14 with TRBJ1-5; D call uncertain. This CDR3 is 13 amino acids long. The V gene lost 4 bases and the J gene lost 5 bases, with 9 bases spanning the gap. Germline V gives CDR1 SGHDN, CDR2 FVKESK.

The V and J genes are TRBV6-1 and TRBJ1-2, with D perhaps TRBD1 (5 bases). Trimming left V 5 bases short and J 3 bases short, with 10 bases between. The CDR3 has 13 residues. From germline, CDR1 is MNHNS and CDR2 SASEGT. In nucleotides, the CDR3 is TGTGCCAGCAGTTTACAGGAATACTATGGCTACACCTTC. Protein product: CASSLQEYYGYTF.